A single sample gave rise to the 25 T cell receptor beta chains below, sequenced in a study of tumor and adjacent non-tumor tissue in lung cancer. TCRbeta libraries were built with three rounds of nested PCR, modified from ARM-PCR. TCRdb processed the multiplex PCR reads anew with MiXCR; each CDR3 protein has one entry. The table shows around 99,000 distinct CDR3 sequences, with 62% occurring only once. The template was RNA from unsorted bulk tissue. This non-tumor lung sample came from over 3 cm beyond the tumor edge. Sample: distant non-tumor lung tissue. Receptors originate from a man between 60 and 75 years old with non-small cell lung cancer.

Notes on this clonotype: One junction end disagrees with the germline gene, perhaps due to a read error. V usage is TRBV4-3 and J usage is TRBJ1-4; 9 bases line up with TRBD1. The CDR3 is 16 residues long. CDR1 LGHNA and CDR2 YSLEER come from the germline V gene. As DNA, the CDR3 is TGCGCCAACAGCCAAGGGACAGGGAGCGCGGATGAAAAACTGTTTTTT. This gives the protein CANSQGTGSADEKLFF.

This clonotype was counted many times. CDR3 nucleotide sequence: TGTGCCAGCAGCCCTTTGAGGGTTGAGCAGTTCTTC. Translating gives CASSPLRVEQFF. This rearrangement joins TRBV12-3 or TRBV12-4 to TRBJ2-1; possibly TRBD2 for D (5 bases). The CDR3 contains 12 residues. The ends were cut back, 6 bases at V and 9 bases at J, with 12 bases in the middle.

V gene TRBV28 combines with J gene TRBJ2-7, with a possible D match to TRBD2 (6 bases). This CDR3 spans 15 amino acids. Germline assignment: CDR1 MDHEN and CDR2 SYDVKM. V lost 5 bases and J lost 9, with 23 bases in between. In DNA, the CDR3 is TGTGCCAGCAGTCCGGGCGGGGCGGGCCGGTTTGGGCAGTACTTC. Its translation: CASSPGGAGRFGQYF.

This clonotype was observed a few times. The chain recombines TRBV5-1 with TRBJ1-4; D perhaps matches TRBD1 (5 bases). Germline CDR1 is SGHRS and CDR2 is YFSETQ. Trimming shortened V by 4 bases and J by 5 bases, and 15 bases separated the two germline ends. The CDR3 is 15 amino acids. CDR3 DNA sequence: TGCGCCAGCAGCCCCACGGGACGGCCCAATGAAAAACTGTTTTTT. It encodes CASSPTGRPNEKLFF.

A word on this clonotype: The junction departs from germline at one end; a sequencing error may be responsible. This chain joins TRBV11-3 and TRBJ2-7; D perhaps matches TRBD1 (5 bases). The CDR3 is 14 residues long. Germline-derived CDR1 and CDR2 are SGHNT and YENEEA. The CDR3 DNA follows: TGTGCCAGCAGCTTAGGACAGAAGTCCTACGAGCAATACTTC. It yields the protein CASSLGQKSYEQYF.

V and J are TRBV6-1 and TRBJ1-1; D uncertain. There are 11 residues in the CDR3. The germline V gene encodes CDR1 MNHNS and CDR2 SASEGT. The V and J ends lost 9 bases and 11 bases respectively, with 16 bases between them. The chain's CDR3 is CASIESRRAFF. CDR3 coding DNA: TGTGCCAGTATTGAATCGAGGCGCGCTTTCTTT.

The chain is built from TRBV11-2 and TRBJ2-7, with D hard to call. Trimming left V 5 bases short and J 2 bases short, with 25 bases between. This CDR3 region has 18 residues. Germline loops: CDR1 SGHAT, CDR2 FQNNGV. The CDR3 spells CASSIQPASKHFPYEQYF. The DNA for the CDR3 is TGTGCCAGCAGCATTCAGCCGGCGTCAAAGCATTTCCCCTACGAGCAGTACTTC.

On this clonotype itself: Mismatch with germline at one junction end may stem from a read error. The V gene is TRBV4-3, the J gene TRBJ1-2, with D unresolved. Germline lookup yields CDR1 LGHNA and CDR2 YSLEER. The CDR3 totals 15 residues. The CDR3 DNA follows: TGCCCCAGCAGCCAAGATCCCGGGAATCCCTATGGCTACACCTTC. Translating it yields CPSSQDPGNPYGYTF.

The J gene is TRBJ1-5, the V gene TRBV4-1, with D possibly matching TRBD1 (6 bases). This CDR3 has 12 residues. The V gene's germline CDR1 is MGHRA and CDR2 YSYEKL. The CDR3: CVNSQGGQPQHF. CDR3 DNA: TGCGTCAACAGCCAAGGGGGGCAGCCCCAGCATTTT.

Turning to this clonotype: A clone one base away is much larger, so this may be a read error. The chain combines TRBV20-1 with TRBJ2-7, with 9 bases fitting TRBD1. The CDR3 spans 14 residues. The germline CDR1 and CDR2 sequences are DFQATT and SNEGSKA (reference sequence). The CDR3 sequence is CSTRKGTGYHEQYF. CDR3 sequence (DNA): TGCAGTACTAGAAAGGGGACAGGGTATCACGAGCAGTACTTC.

Of note for this clonotype: This may be a read error, as it is one base from a much larger clone. The chain uses TRBV12-3 or TRBV12-4 and TRBJ2-6, with 8 bases identical to TRBD2. The CDR3 is 17 residues long. V gave up 4 bases and J gave up 6 bases; unmatched junction bases: 11. The CDR3 DNA is TGTGCCAGCAGTTATGGGGCGGGGGGCCCTGTGGCCAACGTCCTGACTTTC. This gives the protein CASSYGAGGPVANVLTF.

Note on this clonotype: Sequence at one end of the junction differs from germline and may be a read error. The rearrangement uses TRBV5-8 and TRBJ1-1, with no clear D. The CDR3 spans 13 residues. CDR1 and CDR2 from the germline V gene are SGHTS and YDEGEE. CDR3 loop: CASGLYLTGEAFF. CDR3 DNA sequence: TGTGCCAGCGGCTTGTACCTGACTGGTGAAGCTTTCTTT.

For this clonotype: This may stem from a read error, because a much larger clone lies one nucleotide away. The CDR3 sequence is CASSPRLDNNEQFF. The DNA for the CDR3 is TGTGCCAGCAGCCCAAGACTGGATAACAATGAGCAGTTCTTC. This chain links TRBV5-4 with TRBJ2-1, with unresolved D. V gave up 4 bases and J gave up 5 bases, with 13 bases separating them. The CDR3 has 14 amino acids. Germline-derived CDR1 and CDR2 are SGHNT and YYREEE (reference sequence).

This clonotype came up a few times. The rearrangement uses TRBV6-6 and TRBJ2-7; 9 bases are a match to TRBD1. V dropped 3 bases and J dropped 5; count of bases not matched to a gene: 14. The CDR3 consists of 17 residues. The germline CDR1 and CDR2 sequences are MNHNY and SVGAGI (reference sequence). The CDR3 here is CASSYAAGTGSHNEQYF. The CDR3 nucleotides read TGTGCCAGCAGTTATGCCGCCGGGACAGGGAGTCACAACGAGCAGTACTTC.

The chain recombines TRBV5-1 with TRBJ2-5; 11 bases fit TRBD2. The CDR3 is made up of 18 amino acids. V lost 4 bases and J lost 9; bases outside the gene matches: 20. CDR1 and CDR2 (germline): SGHRS, YFSETQ. For the CDR3, the DNA is TGCGCCAGCAGCGGTAGCGGGGGGGAGGTTGAAAGATCGGAGGCCCAGTACTTC. Its translation: CASSGSGGEVERSEAQYF.

The chain couples TRBV7-8 to TRBJ2-1; D not resolved. CDR1 and CDR2 from the germline V gene are SGHVS and FQNEAQ. With 1 base removed from V and 5 bases from J, the gap between germline ends came to 9 bases. This CDR3 contains 14 residues. CDR3 coding DNA: TGTGCCAGCAGCTTAGGGGGTGGAAACAATGAGCAGTTCTTC. Translation gives CASSLGGGNNEQFF.

In its sample, this clonotype was seen many times. J is TRBJ2-7 and V is TRBV12-3 or TRBV12-4; possibly TRBD2 for D (6 bases). The length of the CDR3 is 14 residues. V was pared by 5 bases and J by 4 bases, with 15 bases between. DNA of the CDR3: TGTGCCAGCAGTGTACGCGGGGCCTCGTACGAGCAGTACTTC. This codes for CASSVRGASYEQYF.

About this clonotype itself: An end of the junction differs from the germline gene, which may be a read error. The chain employs TRBV7-9 and TRBJ2-7, with D unresolved. The germline CDR1 and CDR2 sequences are SEHNR and FQNEAQ (reference sequence). The CDR3 has 12 amino acids. CDR3 protein: CASNLGPGEQYF. CDR3 nucleotides: TGTGCCAGCAACTTAGGGCCCGGCGAGCAGTACTTC.

The gene calls are TRBV6-2 or TRBV6-3 and TRBJ1-2; tentatively, D is TRBD1 (6 bases). The CDR3 length is 13 residues. The germline gives CDR1 MNHEY, CDR2 SVGEGT. V was trimmed by 5 bases and J by 8 bases, leaving 15 bases between them. For the CDR3, the DNA is TGTGCCAGCAGTCACGGGACACCGGCAGGCTACACCTTC. The encoded protein is CASSHGTPAGYTF.

The CDR3 loop is CSNSQDRASGTGELFF. The CDR3 DNA follows: TGCTCCAACAGCCAAGATCGGGCTAGCGGCACCGGGGAGCTGTTTTTT. The chain combines TRBV4-3 with TRBJ2-2; TRBD2 agrees at 7 bases. The germline CDR1 and CDR2 sequences are LGHNA and YSLEER. The CDR3 extends over 16 amino acids.

As regards this clonotype: A much larger clonotype is one base distant, so this may be a read error. The chain combines TRBV6-1 with TRBJ2-2; TRBD1 aligns across 9 bases. The germline V gene has CDR1 MNHNS and CDR2 SASEGT. The length of the CDR3 is 14 residues. V shed 11 bases and J 6 bases; nucleotides not matched to a gene: 10. This CDR3 is CAGQYRGRAGELFF. CDR3 sequence (DNA): TGTGCCGGTCAATACAGGGGGCGCGCCGGGGAGCTGTTTTTT.

Concerning this clonotype: One end of the junction is discordant with germline, which a read error may explain. This chain uses TRBV11-3 with TRBJ2-2, with D maybe TRBD2 (5 bases). Germline V CDR1 and CDR2: SGHNT, YENEEA. The CDR3 loop spans 13 amino acids. The CDR3 here is CASILSYTGELLF. The CDR3, as DNA: TGTGCCAGCATCTTATCATACACCGGGGAGCTGCTTTTT.

About this clonotype: Its ends do not fully match the called genes, so a read error is possible. The chain is built from TRBV10-3 and TRBJ1-3; D uncertain. CDR1 and CDR2 from the germline V gene are ENHRY and SYGVKD. The CDR3 is 11 amino acids. The chain's CDR3 is CATTSGNSIYF. The CDR3 nucleotides read TGTGCCACCACCTCTGGAAACAGCATATATTTT.

This clonotype was seen ten or more times. The chain links TRBV6-1 to TRBJ1-2, with 10 bases fitting TRBD1. Looked up from germline, CDR1 is MNHNS and CDR2 is SASEGT. After removal of 2 bases from V and 4 bases from J, the junction contained 1 base not matched to a gene. There are 14 residues in the CDR3. CDR3 nucleotides: TGTGCCAGCAGTGAAAGGACAGGGGGCTATGGCTACACCTTC. It encodes CASSERTGGYGYTF.

This clonotype occurred a few times. This may come from a read error, since a much larger clone is one base off. V usage is TRBV12-3 or TRBV12-4 and J usage is TRBJ1-2; 8 nucleotides line up with TRBD1. The CDR3 covers 12 residues. CDR3 residues: CASSRQGYDYTF. The CDR3, as DNA: TGTGCCAGCAGCAGACAGGGGTATGACTACACCTTC.